These 24 T cell receptor beta chains came from one sample sequenced in a study of cytomegalovirus exposure and HLA in healthy donors. The PCR made use of 60 Vbeta and 13 Jbeta primers. Clones were sequenced by immunoSEQ multiplex PCR, and TCRdb holds only the in-frame ones, with some missing. The table has a few hundred thousand clones, over 70% seen once; the top ten hold around 8%. The sequenced material came from PBMCs. The origin of the receptors is a woman aged 55-70 years in good health and CMV-seropositive.

This clone was seen a single time. This chain joins TRBV6-5 and TRBJ1-5; possibly TRBD1 for D (6 bases). V was cut by 4 bases and J by 2 bases, with 12 bases left in between. CDR1 and CDR2 from the germline V gene are MNHEY and SVGAGI. The CDR3 totals 15 residues. The CDR3 is CASSSQGWGNQPQHF. CDR3 in DNA: TGTGCCAGCAGTTCACAGGGATGGGGCAATCAGCCCCAGCATTTT.

This clone is a singleton in its sample. The chain links TRBV28 to TRBJ1-1; no firm D call. Germline assignment: CDR1 MDHEN and CDR2 SYDVKM. The CDR3 extends over 15 amino acids. V was cut by 2 bases and J by 3 bases, with 13 bases left in between. The CDR3 bases are TGTGCCAGCAGTTTAAGATTCGTTCGGGACACTGAAGCTTTCTTT. Translated: CASSLRFVRDTEAFF. The whole variable domain, filled in from reference TRBV28 and TRBJ1-1, reads DVKVTQSSRYLVKRTGEKVFLECVQDMDHENMFWYRQDPGLGLRLIYFSYDVKMKEKGDIPEGYSVSREKKERFSLILESASTNQTSMYLCASSLRFVRDTEAFFGQGTRLTVV.

V usage is TRBV7-9 and J usage is TRBJ1-6; TRBD1 agrees at 10 bases. V gave up 6 bases and J gave up 9 bases; unmatched junction bases: 8. The CDR3 consists of 15 residues. The germline CDR1 and CDR2 sequences are SEHNR and FQNEAQ (reference sequence). Here the CDR3 DNA reads TGTGCCAGCAGTCCCACCGGACAGGGGGGTTCACCCCTCCACTTT. Translation: CASSPTGQGGSPLHF.

The V call is TRBV5-1, the J call TRBJ1-6; TRBD1 might be the D (6 bases). Germline V lookup: CDR1 SGHRS, CDR2 YFSETQ. The CDR3 has 15 amino acids. Deletions cut 4 bases from V and 6 bases from J, with 14 bases between. CDR3 protein: CASSDPGARNSPLHF. The CDR3 DNA is TGCGCCAGCAGCGATCCAGGGGCCCGTAATTCACCCCTCCACTTT.

J is TRBJ2-5 and V is TRBV5-4; 11 bases agree with TRBD2. V lost 3 bases and J lost 2; bases outside the gene matches: 0. Germline V gene sequence: CDR1 SGHNT, CDR2 YYREEE (reference sequence). This CDR3 comprises 14 residues. The DNA of the CDR3 is TGTGCCAGCAGCTGGACTAGCGGGCAAGAGACCCAGTACTTC. Translation: CASSWTSGQETQYF.

V gene TRBV4-2 combines with J gene TRBJ2-7; D is possibly TRBD1 (6 bases). Looked up from germline, CDR1 is LGHNA and CDR2 is YNFKEQ. This CDR3 region has 13 residues. Trimming removed 0 bases at V and 5 bases at J, with 8 bases between. For the CDR3, the DNA is TGTGCCAGCAGCCAAGATCAGGGGAACGAGCAGTACTTC. This gives the protein CASSQDQGNEQYF.

The gene calls are TRBV4-1 and TRBJ2-3, with TRBD1 matching over 8 bases. The CDR3 has 16 residues. The V gene end was trimmed by 4 bases and the J gene end by 1 base; junction bases not matched to a gene: 7. In germline, CDR1 is MGHRA, CDR2 YSYEKL. CDR3 coding DNA: TGCGCCAGCAGCCGCGGACAGGGCCGACGCACAGATACGCAGTATTTT. This encodes CASSRGQGRRTDTQYF.

The gene calls are TRBV19 and TRBJ1-2; perhaps TRBD1 as D (5 bases). The CDR3 covers 13 residues. Per the germline V gene, CDR1 is LNHDA and CDR2 is SQIVND (reference sequence). V was clipped by 9 bases and J by 4 bases, with 15 bases between them. CDR3 protein: CASGSGGGYGYTF. The CDR3 DNA reads TGTGCCAGCGGGTCTGGCGGGGGCTATGGCTACACCTTC.

The chain is built from TRBV6-6 and TRBJ2-2; no clear D gene. The CDR3 sequence is 13 residues long. Germline-derived CDR1 and CDR2 are MNHNY and SVGAGI (reference sequence). V was shortened by 6 bases and J by 4 bases, with 9 bases between the two germline ends. In nucleotides, the CDR3 is TGTGCCAGCAGCCCACGGAGCACCGGGGAGCTGTTTTTT. This sequence encodes CASSPRSTGELFF.

This clone is a singleton in its sample. This chain joins TRBV4-2 and TRBJ1-2; tentative D call: TRBD1 (6 bases). V lost 1 base and J 6 bases, leaving 15 bases between the germline ends. CDR3 length: 15 amino acids. The germline CDR1 and CDR2 sequences are LGHNA and YNFKEQ. The DNA for the CDR3 is TGTGCCAGCAGCCAAGCTATGAACAGGGTTGATGGCTACACCTTC. Its protein product is CASSQAMNRVDGYTF.

CDR3 nucleotide sequence: TGTGCCAGCAGCGCGGGACAGGAGCCCCGGGAGACCCAGTACTTC. Protein sequence: CASSAGQEPRETQYF. The V call is TRBV9, the J call TRBJ2-5; 8 positions agree with TRBD1. Per germline, CDR1 SGDLS and CDR2 YYNGEE. The CDR3 is 15 residues long. J gave up 5 bases and V 3 bases, and 9 bases lay outside the gene matches. The full variable domain, its missing parts supplied by reference TRBV9 and TRBJ2-5, is DSGVTQTPKHLITATGQRVTLRCSPRSGDLSVYWYQQSLDQGLQFLIQYYNGEERAKGNILERFSAQQFPDLHSELNLSSLELGDSALYFCASSAGQEPRETQYFGPGTRLLVL.

The chain uses TRBV30 and TRBJ1-5; no definite D call. Trimming shortened V by 3 bases and J by 3 bases, and 12 bases separated the two germline ends. The CDR3 loop spans 14 amino acids. Germline V gene lookup returns CDR1 GTSNPN and CDR2 SVGIG (reference sequence). The CDR3 sequence: CAWSRTVLNQPQHF. The CDR3 DNA follows: TGTGCCTGGAGCCGTACGGTACTCAATCAGCCCCAGCATTTT.

The chain couples TRBV20-1 to TRBJ1-2; TRBD1 aligns across 8 bases. V lost 7 bases, J lost 4 bases, and 2 bases stayed unmatched. The V gene's germline CDR1 is DFQATT and CDR2 SNEGSKA (reference sequence). The CDR3 covers 11 residues. CDR3 sequence (DNA): TGCAGTGGGGACAGGCGCTATGGCTACACCTTC. Translating it yields CSGDRRYGYTF.

The chain recombines TRBV9 with TRBJ1-2; TRBD1 agrees at 7 bases. The V and J ends lost 0 bases and 4 bases, in that order; junction bases with no gene match: 9. This CDR3 spans 16 amino acids. Germline CDR1 SGDLS, CDR2 YYNGEE. The CDR3 DNA follows: TGTGCCAGCAGCGTAGGAGGGCTTCAGGGGGGCTATGGCTACACCTTC. The encoded protein is CASSVGGLQGGYGYTF. Combining the CDR3 with reference TRBV9 and TRBJ1-2 gives the whole variable domain DSGVTQTPKHLITATGQRVTLRCSPRSGDLSVYWYQQSLDQGLQFLIQYYNGEERAKGNILERFSAQQFPDLHSELNLSSLELGDSALYFCASSVGGLQGGYGYTFGSGTRLTVV.

DNA of the CDR3: TGTGCCAGCAGCCAGGGGAATTCACCCCTCCACTTT. Amino acids: CASSQGNSPLHF. V is TRBV7-9 and J is TRBJ1-6; tentative D call: TRBD1 (6 bases). The V and J ends lost 5 bases and 7 bases respectively, with 6 bases between them. The CDR3 sequence is 12 residues long. Germline CDR1 is SEHNR and CDR2 is FQNEAQ (reference sequence).

The chain uses TRBV27 and TRBJ2-3; D ambiguous. The CDR3 totals 13 residues. From germline, CDR1 is MNHEY and CDR2 SMNVEV (reference sequence). The V gene lost 2 bases and the J gene lost 2 bases, with 5 bases spanning the gap. The CDR3: CASSLPNTDTQYF. CDR3 bases: TGTGCCAGCAGTTTACCTAACACAGATACGCAGTATTTT.

J is TRBJ2-3 and V is TRBV14; possible D gene TRBD2, 6 bases. Trimming shortened V by 4 bases and J by 1 base, and 9 bases separated the two germline ends. This CDR3 is 14 amino acids long. Germline CDR1 is SGHDN and CDR2 is FVKESK. CDR3 sequence: CASSPAGGTDTQYF. In nucleotides, the CDR3 is TGTGCCAGCAGCCCAGCGGGCGGCACAGATACGCAGTATTTT.

The gene calls are TRBV2 and TRBJ1-5; the match to TRBD1 covers 7 bases. This CDR3 contains 14 residues. Germline trimming cut 4 bases from V and 1 base from J; bases unmatched to any gene: 1. CDR1 is SNHLY, CDR2 FYNNEI, per germline. The CDR3 protein is CASSAGGSNQPQHF. DNA of the CDR3: TGTGCCAGCAGTGCAGGGGGGAGCAATCAGCCCCAGCATTTT.

The chain links TRBV10-3 to TRBJ1-1, with TRBD1 matching over 7 bases. Trimming cost V 4 bases and J 5 bases; bases outside gene matches: 7. The CDR3 is 14 amino acids. CDR1 ENHRY and CDR2 SYGVKD come from the germline V gene. In nucleotides, the CDR3 is TGTGCCATCAGTGCACGGGACAGATGGACTGAAGCTTTCTTT. It specifies CAISARDRWTEAFF.

V gene TRBV5-1 combines with J gene TRBJ1-2; D unclear. Per the germline V gene, CDR1 is SGHRS and CDR2 is YFSETQ. CDR3 length equals 13 residues. V was shortened by 0 bases and J by 8 bases, with 11 bases between the two germline ends. The CDR3 nucleotides read TGCGCCAGCAGCTTGGAACCCCCGGGAGGCTACACCTTC. Translating it yields CASSLEPPGGYTF.

On this clone itself: Mismatch with germline at one junction end may stem from a read error. The gene calls are TRBV29-1 and TRBJ1-1, with 8 bases lining up with TRBD1. The CDR3 is 13 amino acids. The germline CDR1 and CDR2 sequences are SQVTM and ANQGSEA. CDR3 sequence (DNA): TGCAGCGTAGAAGGACAGGGAGTTCTGGAAGCTTTCTTT. Its translation is CSVEGQGVLEAFF.

The table lists this clone with a count of one. The CDR3, as DNA: TGTGCCAGCAGCGTAGGGAGCGGTACCACCTACGAGCAGTACTTC. This sequence encodes CASSVGSGTTYEQYF. The chain employs TRBV9 and TRBJ2-7, with TRBD2 as a possible D gene (5 bases). Per germline, CDR1 SGDLS and CDR2 YYNGEE. V lost 0 bases and J 2 bases, leaving 12 bases between the germline ends. CDR3 length: 15 residues.

J is TRBJ2-1 and V is TRBV7-3; 11 bases align to TRBD2. CDR3 size: 15 residues. Trimming removed 4 bases from V and 4 bases from J; junction bases left unmatched: 3. CDR1 and CDR2 from the germline V gene are SGHTA and FQGTGA. The CDR3 DNA reads TGTGCCAGCAGCTCGACTAGCGGGAATTACAATGAGCAGTTCTTC. Translating gives CASSSTSGNYNEQFF.

V gene TRBV10-3 combines with J gene TRBJ2-7, with 8 bases matching TRBD1. CDR1 ENHRY and CDR2 SYGVKD come from the germline V gene. V was clipped by 8 bases and J by 1 base; unmatched bases: 4. This CDR3 region has 13 residues. DNA of the CDR3: TGTGCCATCGGCGGACAGGGATCCTACGAGCAGTACTTC. Translating it yields CAIGGQGSYEQYF.